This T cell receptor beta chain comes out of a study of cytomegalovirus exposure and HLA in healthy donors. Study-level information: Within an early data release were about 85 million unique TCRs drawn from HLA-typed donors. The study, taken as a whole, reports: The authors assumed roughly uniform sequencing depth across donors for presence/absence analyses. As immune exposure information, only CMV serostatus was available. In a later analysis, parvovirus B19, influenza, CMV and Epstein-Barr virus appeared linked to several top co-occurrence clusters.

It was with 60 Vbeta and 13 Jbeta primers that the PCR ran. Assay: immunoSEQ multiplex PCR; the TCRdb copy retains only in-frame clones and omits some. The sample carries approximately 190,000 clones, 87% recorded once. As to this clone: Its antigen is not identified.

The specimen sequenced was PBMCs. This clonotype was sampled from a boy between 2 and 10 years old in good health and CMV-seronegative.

The CDR3 nucleotides are TGTGCCTGGAGTAAGGGACAGATAATTAATCAGCCCCAGCATTTT. Translated, it gives CAWSKGQIINQPQHF. The chain joins TRBV30 to TRBJ1-5, with 7 bases that match TRBD1. Germline loops: CDR1 GTSNPN, CDR2 SVGIG (reference sequence). CDR3 length: 15 residues. V shed 2 bases, J shed 4 bases, and the junction held 8 bases outside the gene matches.